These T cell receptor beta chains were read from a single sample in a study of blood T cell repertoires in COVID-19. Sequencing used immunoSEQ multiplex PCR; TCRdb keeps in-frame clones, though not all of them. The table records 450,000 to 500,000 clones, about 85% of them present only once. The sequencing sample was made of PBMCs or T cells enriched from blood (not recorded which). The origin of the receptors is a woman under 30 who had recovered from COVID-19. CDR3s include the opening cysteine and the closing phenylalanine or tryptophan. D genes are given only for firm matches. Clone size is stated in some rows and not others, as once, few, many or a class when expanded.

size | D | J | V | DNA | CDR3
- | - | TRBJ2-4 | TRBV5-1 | TGCGCCAGCAGCTTGGACAGAAACATTCAGTACTTC | CASSLDRNIQYF
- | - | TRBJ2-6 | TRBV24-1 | TGTGCCACCAGTGATTCAGGCTTCAGTGGTGGGGCCAACGTCCTGACTTTC | CATSDSGFSGGANVLTF
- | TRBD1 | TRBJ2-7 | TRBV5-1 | TGCGCCAGCAGCTCGGGACAGAGGCCCTACGAGCAGTACTTC | CASSSGQRPYEQYF
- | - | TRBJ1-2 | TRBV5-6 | TGTGCCAGCAGCTTTCAGGGCTACTATGGCTACACCTTC | CASSFQGYYGYTF
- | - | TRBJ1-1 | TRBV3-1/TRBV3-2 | TGTGCCAGCAGCCAAGAGTTCCTCGGGGGCACTGAAGCTTTCTTT | CASSQEFLGGTEAFF
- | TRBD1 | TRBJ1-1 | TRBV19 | TGTGCCAGTAGTATAATCGAGACAGGGGGCACTGAAGCTTTCTTT | CASSIIETGGTEAFF
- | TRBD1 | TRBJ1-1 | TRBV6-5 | TGTGCCAGCAGGGAGGCAGGGGGCATAACTGAAGCTTTCTTT | CASREAGGITEAFF
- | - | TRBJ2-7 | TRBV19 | TGTGCCAGTAGTATGCCAGGCTACTCCTACGAGCAGTACTTC | CASSMPGYSYEQYF
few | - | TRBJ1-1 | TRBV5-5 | TGTGCCAGCAGCTTATCTCTCGCTGAAGCTTTCTTT | CASSLSLAEAFF
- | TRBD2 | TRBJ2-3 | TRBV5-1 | TGCGCCAGCAGCTTGGGACTAGCGGGGGGCATAGATACGCAGTATTTT | CASSLGLAGGIDTQYF
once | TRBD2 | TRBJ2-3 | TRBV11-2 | TGTGCCAGCACCCCGTCGGGACTAGCAACAGATACGCAGTATTTT | CASTPSGLATDTQYF
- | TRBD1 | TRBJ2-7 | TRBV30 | TGTGCCTGGAGTTGGGACAGTTACGAGCAGTACTTC | CAWSWDSYEQYF
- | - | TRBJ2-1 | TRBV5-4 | TGTGCCAGCAGCTTGCCAGGGGAAAATGAGCAGTTCTTC | CASSLPGENEQFF
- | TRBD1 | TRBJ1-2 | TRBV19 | TGTGCCAGTAGTACCGACGACAGGGGTTGGGGCGGCTACACCTTC | CASSTDDRGWGGYTF
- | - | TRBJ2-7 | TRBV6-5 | TGTGCCAGCAGTTACTCTGGGGCGTCCTACGAGCAGTACTTC | CASSYSGASYEQYF
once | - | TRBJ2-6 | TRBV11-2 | TGTGCCAGCATCTCTACGACAGGCATCTCTGGGGCCAACGTCCTGACTTTC | CASISTTGISGANVLTF
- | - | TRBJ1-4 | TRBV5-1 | TGCGCCAGCAGCTTGTGGACACTTGCAACTAATGAAAAACTGTTTTTT | CASSLWTLATNEKLFF
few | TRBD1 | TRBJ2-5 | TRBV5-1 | TGCGCCAGCAGCTCAACAGGGGGCGAAGAGACCCAGTACTTC | CASSSTGGEETQYF
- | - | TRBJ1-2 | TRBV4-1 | TGCGCCAGCAGCCAAGATCTTGGGACTTCCTATGGCTACACCTTC | CASSQDLGTSYGYTF
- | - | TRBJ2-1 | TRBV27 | TGTGCCAGCAGTTTGGGGACACTCAATGAGCAGTTCTTC | CASSLGTLNEQFF
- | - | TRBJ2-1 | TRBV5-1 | TGCGCCAGCAGCTTGGAGGACAGTAGGAATGAGCAGTTCTTC | CASSLEDSRNEQFF
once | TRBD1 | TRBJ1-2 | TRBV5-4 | TGTGCCAGCAGCCCTCAGGGGGCGGTTTTGGACTATGGCTACACCTTC | CASSPQGAVLDYGYTF
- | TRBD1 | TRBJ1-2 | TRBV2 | TGTGCCAGCAGTAAAGGGACAGCCACTAACTATGGCTACACCTTC | CASSKGTATNYGYTF
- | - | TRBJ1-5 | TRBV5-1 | TGCGCCAGCAGCGCCTTACCAGGGTCGAGCAATCAGCCCCAGCATTTT | CASSALPGSSNQPQHF
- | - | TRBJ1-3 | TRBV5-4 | TGTGCCAGCAGCTTGGACAGTGCTGGAAACACCATATATTTT | CASSLDSAGNTIYF
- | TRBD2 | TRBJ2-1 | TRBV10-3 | TGTGCCATCAGTGAGCCGACTAGCGGGGACGACAATGAGCAGTTCTTC | CAISEPTSGDDNEQFF
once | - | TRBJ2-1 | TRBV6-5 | TGTGCCAGCAGGGCGGTAGGCAATGAGCAGTTCTTC | CASRAVGNEQFF
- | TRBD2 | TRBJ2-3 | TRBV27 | TGTGCCAGCAGTTGGGTAGCGGGGGCCACAGATACGCAGTATTTT | CASSWVAGATDTQYF